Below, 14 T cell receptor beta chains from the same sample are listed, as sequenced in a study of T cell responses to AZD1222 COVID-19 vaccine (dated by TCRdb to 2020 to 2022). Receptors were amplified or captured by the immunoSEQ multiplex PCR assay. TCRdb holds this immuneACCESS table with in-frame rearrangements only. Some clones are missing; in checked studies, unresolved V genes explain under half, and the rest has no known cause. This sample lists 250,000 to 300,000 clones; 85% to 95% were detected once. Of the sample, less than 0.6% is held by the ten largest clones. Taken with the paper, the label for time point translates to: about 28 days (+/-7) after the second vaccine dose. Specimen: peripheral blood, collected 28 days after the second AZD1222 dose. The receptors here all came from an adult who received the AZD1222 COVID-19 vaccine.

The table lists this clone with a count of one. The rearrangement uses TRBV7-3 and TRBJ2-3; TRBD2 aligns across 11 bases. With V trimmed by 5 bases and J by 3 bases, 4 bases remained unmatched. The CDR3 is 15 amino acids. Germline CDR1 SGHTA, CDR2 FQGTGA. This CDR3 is CASSPRLAGTDTQYF. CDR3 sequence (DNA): TGTGCCAGCAGCCCCCGACTAGCGGGGACAGATACGCAGTATTTT.

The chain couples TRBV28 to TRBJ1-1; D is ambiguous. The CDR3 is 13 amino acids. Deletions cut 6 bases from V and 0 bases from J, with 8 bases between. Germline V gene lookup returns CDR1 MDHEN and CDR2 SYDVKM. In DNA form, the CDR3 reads TGTGCCAGCAGCTGGCGGGTGAACACTGAAGCTTTCTTT. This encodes CASSWRVNTEAFF. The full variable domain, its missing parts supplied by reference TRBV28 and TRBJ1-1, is DVKVTQSSRYLVKRTGEKVFLECVQDMDHENMFWYRQDPGLGLRLIYFSYDVKMKEKGDIPEGYSVSREKKERFSLILESASTNQTSMYLCASSWRVNTEAFFGQGTRLTVV.

CDR3 amino acids: CASSLEEGKNTEAFF. CDR3 sequence (DNA): TGTGCCAGCAGCTTAGAGGAGGGGAAGAACACTGAAGCTTTCTTT. The chain has TRBV7-2 and TRBJ1-1; D might be TRBD1 (5 bases). Germline CDR1 and CDR2: SGHTA and FQGNSA. The length of the CDR3 is 15 residues. Between the trimmed V and J ends, which lost 1 base and 1 base, there was a span of 10 bases.

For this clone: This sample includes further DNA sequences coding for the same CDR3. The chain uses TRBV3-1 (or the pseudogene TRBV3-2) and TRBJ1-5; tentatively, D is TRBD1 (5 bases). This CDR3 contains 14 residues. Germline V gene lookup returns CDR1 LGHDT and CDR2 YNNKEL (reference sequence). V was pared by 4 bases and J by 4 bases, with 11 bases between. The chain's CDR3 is CASSPGTGNQPQHF. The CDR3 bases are TGTGCCAGCAGCCCCGGGACGGGGAATCAGCCCCAGCATTTT.

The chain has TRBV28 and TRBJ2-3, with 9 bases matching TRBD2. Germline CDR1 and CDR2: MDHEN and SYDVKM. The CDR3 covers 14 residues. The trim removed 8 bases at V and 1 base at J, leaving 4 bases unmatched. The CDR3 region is CASWPSGGTDTQYF. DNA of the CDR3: TGTGCCAGCTGGCCTAGCGGGGGCACAGATACGCAGTATTTT.

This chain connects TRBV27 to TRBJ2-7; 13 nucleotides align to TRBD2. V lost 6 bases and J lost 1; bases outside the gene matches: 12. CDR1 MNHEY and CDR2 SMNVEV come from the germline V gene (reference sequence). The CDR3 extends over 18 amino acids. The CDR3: CASSPSTGLAGVSYEQYF. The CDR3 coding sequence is TGTGCCAGCAGCCCATCAACTGGACTAGCGGGAGTTTCCTACGAGCAGTACTTC.

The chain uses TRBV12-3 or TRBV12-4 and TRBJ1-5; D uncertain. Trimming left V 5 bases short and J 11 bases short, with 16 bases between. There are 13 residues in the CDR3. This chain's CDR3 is CASSPDPLEAQHF. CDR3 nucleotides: TGTGCCAGCAGTCCGGACCCCCTAGAGGCCCAGCATTTT.

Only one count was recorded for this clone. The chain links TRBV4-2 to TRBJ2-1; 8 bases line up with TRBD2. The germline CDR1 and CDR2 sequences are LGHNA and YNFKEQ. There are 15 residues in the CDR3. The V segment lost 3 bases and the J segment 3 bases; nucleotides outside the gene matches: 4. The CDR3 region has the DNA TGTGCCAGCAGCCAGGAGGGACTAGACTACAATGAGCAGTTCTTC. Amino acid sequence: CASSQEGLDYNEQFF.

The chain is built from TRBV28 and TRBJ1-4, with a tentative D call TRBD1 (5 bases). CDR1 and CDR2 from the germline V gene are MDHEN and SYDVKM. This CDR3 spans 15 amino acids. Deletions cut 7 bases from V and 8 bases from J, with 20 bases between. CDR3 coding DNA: TGTGCCAGCATCCCGGGGCGGGGAAGAGGAGAAAAACTGTTTTTT. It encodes CASIPGRGRGEKLFF.

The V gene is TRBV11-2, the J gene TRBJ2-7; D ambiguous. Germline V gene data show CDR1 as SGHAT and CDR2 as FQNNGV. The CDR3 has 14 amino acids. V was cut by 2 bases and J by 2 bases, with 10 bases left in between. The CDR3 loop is CASSLYGGTYEQYF. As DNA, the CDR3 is TGTGCCAGCAGCTTATATGGTGGTACCTACGAGCAGTACTTC.

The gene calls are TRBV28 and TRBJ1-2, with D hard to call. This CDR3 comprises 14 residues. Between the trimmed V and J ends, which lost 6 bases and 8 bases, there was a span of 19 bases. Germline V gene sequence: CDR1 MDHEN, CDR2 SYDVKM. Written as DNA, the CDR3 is TGTGCCAGCAGCCCCGGACGGAGTATTCGGGGCTACACCTTC. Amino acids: CASSPGRSIRGYTF.

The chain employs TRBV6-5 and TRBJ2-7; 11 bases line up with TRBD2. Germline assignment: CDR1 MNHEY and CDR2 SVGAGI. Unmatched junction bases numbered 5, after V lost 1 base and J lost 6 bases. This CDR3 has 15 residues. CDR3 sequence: CASSYLGSGRGEQYF. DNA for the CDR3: TGTGCCAGCAGTTACTTAGGTAGCGGGAGGGGCGAGCAGTACTTC.

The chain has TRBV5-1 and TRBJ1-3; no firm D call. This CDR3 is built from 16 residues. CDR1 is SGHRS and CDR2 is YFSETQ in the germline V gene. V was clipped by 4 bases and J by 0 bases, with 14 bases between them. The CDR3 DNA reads TGCGCCAGCAGCCCTAGTCCGGGCTACTCTGGAAACACCATATATTTT. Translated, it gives CASSPSPGYSGNTIYF.

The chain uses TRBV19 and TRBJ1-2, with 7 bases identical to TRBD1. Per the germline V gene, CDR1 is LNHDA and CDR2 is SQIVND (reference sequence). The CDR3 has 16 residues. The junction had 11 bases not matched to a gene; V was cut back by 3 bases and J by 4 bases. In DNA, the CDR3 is TGTGCCAGTAGTATCCCCCGACAGGGCCGAGGCTATGGCTACACCTTC. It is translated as CASSIPRQGRGYGYTF. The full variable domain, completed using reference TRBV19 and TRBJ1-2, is DGGITQSPKYLFRKEGQNVTLSCEQNLNHDAMYWYRQDPGQGLRLIYYSQIVNDFQKGDIAEGYSVSREKKESFPLTVTSAQKNPTAFYLCASSIPRQGRGYGYTFGSGTRLTVV.